What follows are 26 T cell receptor beta chains derived from one specimen sequenced in a study of identical twins. TCRdb used MiXCR to reprocess the 5' RACE reads, holding one entry per CDR3 protein. The sample consists of 1.5 million or so distinct CDR3 sequences, under 35% of them appearing once. The sequenced material came from cord blood. These receptors came from a newborn girl in good health.

This clonotype was seen more than once but under ten times. V and J are TRBV4-1 and TRBJ2-2, with D unresolved. This CDR3 spans 15 amino acids. The germline V gene has CDR1 MGHRA and CDR2 YSYEKL. Trimming took 1 base from V and 0 from J, leaving 6 bases between them. CDR3 coding DNA: TGCGCCAGCAGCCAAGGGCGGACGAACACCGGGGAGCTGTTTTTT. Encoded protein: CASSQGRTNTGELFF.

This clonotype was seen at least ten times. The chain recombines TRBV20-1 with TRBJ1-2; D is possibly TRBD1 (6 bases). The CDR3 runs 13 residues. Trimming left V 3 bases short and J 8 bases short, with 16 bases between. Per germline, CDR1 DFQATT and CDR2 SNEGSKA (reference sequence). Here the CDR3 reads CSASDTGIRGYTF. The CDR3, as DNA: TGCAGTGCTAGTGATACAGGGATTCGCGGCTACACCTTC.

The table lists this clonotype with a few counts. The genes are TRBV20-1 and TRBJ2-5; a possible D gene is TRBD2 (5 bases). V lost 6 bases and J 2 bases, leaving 16 bases between the germline ends. The CDR3 sequence is 14 residues long. The germline V gene encodes CDR1 DFQATT and CDR2 SNEGSKA (reference sequence). DNA of the CDR3: TGCAGTGCAGAGGGTGCAAGGCGACAAGAGACCCAGTACTTC. This gives the protein CSAEGARRQETQYF.

This clonotype was detected only a few times. The chain employs TRBV2 and TRBJ2-4, with 10 nucleotides matching TRBD1. TRBJ2-7 matches the DNA end more closely, so the J call is doubtful. The CDR3 totals 15 residues. The germline V gene encodes CDR1 SNHLY and CDR2 FYNNEI. The CDR3 region has the DNA TGTGCCAGCAGTGAATCCCGACAGGGGGCTCACGAGCAGTACTTC. Residues: CASSESRQGAHEQYF.

The chain uses TRBV3-1 and TRBJ2-1, with TRBD2 identical over 12 bases. The germline CDR1 and CDR2 sequences are LGHDT and YNNKEL (reference sequence). V dropped 4 bases and J dropped 9; count of bases not matched to a gene: 10. The CDR3 runs 16 residues. In DNA, the CDR3 is TGTGCCAGCAGCCTATACCGACTAGCGGGAGCTGGTGAGCAGTTCTTC. Translation gives CASSLYRLAGAGEQFF.

This clonotype showed up just a few times. The chain is built from TRBV7-2 and TRBJ2-2; D is unresolved. Deletions cut 3 bases from V and 2 bases from J, with 10 bases between. The CDR3 has 15 amino acids. Germline CDR1 and CDR2: SGHTA and FQGNSA. The CDR3 nucleotides read TGTGCCAGCAGCTTTTCAGGCCTAAACACCGGGGAGCTGTTTTTT. Protein sequence: CASSFSGLNTGELFF.

The CDR3 DNA reads as TGTGCCAGCAGCCCTAATTTTCTTAGACCGGGACTCCACCCTAGCTCTGGGGCCAACGTCCTGACTTTC. Translated, it gives CASSPNFLRPGLHPSSGANVLTF. V and J are TRBV11-2 and TRBJ2-6, with a tentative D call TRBD2 (6 bases). Germline loops: CDR1 SGHAT, CDR2 FQNNGV. The CDR3 has 23 amino acids. V was pared by 5 bases and J by 0 bases, with 32 bases between.

The chain couples TRBV10-3 to TRBJ2-7, with 8 positions matching TRBD1. Trimming took 4 bases from V and 3 from J; bases not matched to a gene: 5. The CDR3 consists of 14 residues. Germline assignment: CDR1 ENHRY and CDR2 SYGVKD. CDR3 sequence reads: CAISGDRGNYEQYF. CDR3 coding DNA: TGTGCCATCAGTGGCGACAGGGGCAACTACGAGCAGTACTTC.

The CDR3 protein is CASSPGQGTSYNEQYF. The CDR3 DNA is TGTGCCAGCAGCCCGGGACAGGGTACCTCCTACAATGAGCAGTACTTC. V usage is TRBV5-8 and J usage is TRBJ2-1; 9 bases fit TRBD1. The end of the DNA is better explained by TRBJ2-7, so the J call may be wrong. In germline, CDR1 is SGHTS, CDR2 YDEGEE. The CDR3 is made up of 16 amino acids.

The J gene is TRBJ1-5, the V gene TRBV9; TRBD1 matches 11 bases. This CDR3 has 16 residues. Germline V gene sequence: CDR1 SGDLS, CDR2 YYNGEE. V shed 3 bases, J shed 7 bases, and the junction held 9 bases outside the gene matches. This chain's CDR3 is CASSALRDRGIQPQHF. The CDR3 DNA follows: TGTGCCAGCAGCGCCCTCCGGGACAGGGGGATCCAGCCCCAGCATTTT.

In the case of this clonotype: Just one base apart from a much larger clone, this may be a read error. The chain combines TRBV24-1 with TRBJ2-1; 7 bases map to TRBD1. Germline assignment: CDR1 KGHDR and CDR2 SFDVKD. The CDR3 has 14 residues. CDR3 DNA: TGTGCCACCAGTGATTGGGACAGCTACACTGAGCAGTTCTTC. This codes for CATSDWDSYTEQFF.

The V call is TRBV27, the J call TRBJ2-4; 12 positions agree with TRBD2. The J call may be faulty, since TRBJ2-7 better matches the DNA end. In germline, CDR1 is MNHEY, CDR2 SMNVEV (reference sequence). There are 14 residues in the CDR3. The CDR3 here is CASSPSGRVNEQYF. In DNA, the CDR3 is TGTGCCAGCAGTCCTAGCGGGAGGGTCAACGAGCAGTACTTC.

Concerning this clonotype: One end of the junction fails to match germline, which may point to a read error. The chain employs TRBV27 and TRBJ2-7, with D uncertain. The germline V gene has CDR1 MNHEY and CDR2 SMNVEV (reference sequence). This CDR3 has 10 residues. The CDR3 protein is CASPSYERYF. The CDR3, as DNA: TGTGCCAGCCCTTCCTACGAGCGGTACTTC.

This rearrangement joins TRBV20-1 to TRBJ2-1; TRBD2 matches at 12 bases. The CDR3 is 16 amino acids. Germline assignment: CDR1 DFQATT and CDR2 SNEGSKA (reference sequence). After removal of 0 bases from V and 3 bases from J, the junction contained 3 bases not matched to a gene. The CDR3 protein is CSARDWTSGDYNEQFF. The DNA of the CDR3 is TGCAGTGCTAGAGATTGGACTAGCGGGGACTACAATGAGCAGTTCTTC.

This chain connects TRBV6-2 or TRBV6-3 to TRBJ2-3, with D possibly being TRBD2 (5 bases). The CDR3 length is 14 residues. The ends were cut back, 3 bases at V and 0 bases at J, with 7 bases in the middle. The V gene's germline CDR1 is MNHEY and CDR2 SVGEGT. The CDR3 reads CASSYASSTDTQYF. The CDR3 nucleotides read TGTGCCAGCAGTTATGCTAGCAGCACAGATACGCAGTATTTT.

V and J are TRBV21-1 and TRBJ2-4; the table assigns TRBD1, which was not confirmed against the DNA. TRBV21-1 is labeled a pseudogene. The CDR3 loop spans 16 amino acids. CDR3 coding DNA: TGTGCCAGCAGCAAAGTTGGGGACAGGGACAAAAACATTCAGTACTTC. Amino acids: CASSKVGDRDKNIQYF.

The rearrangement joins TRBV3-1 to TRBJ1-1, with a tentative D call TRBD1 (6 bases). Germline-derived CDR1 and CDR2 are LGHDT and YNNKEL (reference sequence). This CDR3 is built from 13 residues. Trimming stripped 2 bases from V and 9 bases from J, with 13 bases between. In nucleotides, the CDR3 is TGTGCCAGCAGCCAAAGGGGGGGCAACCAAGCTTTCTTT. Protein: CASSQRGGNQAFF.

This chain uses TRBV27 with TRBJ2-5; D is perhaps TRBD1 (5 bases). Per germline, CDR1 MNHEY and CDR2 SMNVEV (reference sequence). This CDR3 region has 14 residues. V was cut by 6 bases and J by 1 base, with 12 bases left in between. CDR3 sequence (DNA): TGTGCCAGCAGCTCGACAGTCGGCCAAGAGACCCAGTACTTC. Encoded protein: CASSSTVGQETQYF.

Ten or more counts support this clonotype. This chain joins TRBV4-2 and TRBJ2-4; D call uncertain. The CDR3 extends over 17 amino acids. Per germline, CDR1 LGHNA and CDR2 YNFKEQ. Between the trimmed V and J ends, which lost 0 bases and 0 bases, there was a span of 12 bases. CDR3 residues: CASSQDIIALAKNIQYF. CDR3 nucleotide sequence: TGTGCCAGCAGCCAAGATATTATAGCTCTAGCCAAAAACATTCAGTACTTC.

In its sample, this clonotype was seen once. This rearrangement joins TRBV4-1 to TRBJ2-5; 10 nucleotides agree with TRBD2. V gave up 0 bases and J gave up 11 bases; unmatched junction bases: 12. Germline CDR1 reads MGHRA; CDR2 reads YSYEKL. The CDR3 totals 16 residues. For the CDR3, the DNA is TGCGCCAGCAGCCAAGATCGCAGCGGGGGGGCCAATGAGCAGTACTTC. It specifies CASSQDRSGGANEQYF.

The gene calls are TRBV27 and TRBJ2-1; unclear D gene. Near its end, the DNA agrees better with TRBJ2-7, so the J call may be wrong. This CDR3 comprises 14 residues. From germline, CDR1 is MNHEY and CDR2 SMNVEV (reference sequence). CDR3 coding DNA: TGTGCCAGCAGTTTATCGAGGAGCCTTGGGGAGCAGTACTTC. Protein sequence: CASSLSRSLGEQYF.

The gene calls are TRBV6-1 and TRBJ1-5; D is ambiguous. Deletions cut 3 bases from V and 9 bases from J, with 9 bases between. In germline, CDR1 is MNHNS, CDR2 SASEGT. The CDR3 length is 12 residues. The CDR3 here is CASSEPRMPQHF. In DNA form, the CDR3 reads TGTGCCAGCAGTGAGCCCCGCATGCCCCAGCATTTT.

The genes are TRBV29-1 and TRBJ2-4; a weak D match, TRBD1 (6 bases). The CDR3 length is 13 residues. The germline V and J ends were trimmed by 4 bases and 1 base, with 8 bases remaining between them. Germline CDR1 and CDR2: SQVTM and ANQGSEA. The CDR3 coding sequence is TGCAGCGTTGGCGACAGGGCCAAAAACATTCAGTACTTC. Its translation is CSVGDRAKNIQYF.

The table lists this clonotype with a few counts. The chain is built from TRBV10-3 and TRBJ2-5, with D tentatively TRBD1 (5 bases). V lost 3 bases to trimming and J lost 0 bases, with 17 bases between them. CDR1 and CDR2 (germline): ENHRY, SYGVKD. This CDR3 spans 17 amino acids. DNA for the CDR3: TGTGCCATCAGTGACCCGGACCGTCAGGGCCACCAAGAGACCCAGTACTTC. It codes for CAISDPDRQGHQETQYF.

This chain joins TRBV5-1 and TRBJ1-2; tentative D call: TRBD1 (5 bases). The CDR3 is 15 residues long. Looked up from germline, CDR1 is SGHRS and CDR2 is YFSETQ. V lost 0 bases to trimming and J lost 4 bases, with 13 bases between them. The CDR3 here is CASSLGSGTSYGYTF. The CDR3, as DNA: TGCGCCAGCAGCTTGGGGTCCGGGACTAGCTATGGCTACACCTTC. Based on the CDR3 plus reference TRBV5-1 and TRBJ1-2, the full variable domain is KAGVTQTPRYLIKTRGQQVTLSCSPISGHRSVSWYQQTPGQGLQFLFEYFSETQRNKGNFPGRFSGRQFSNSRSEMNVSTLELGDSALYLCASSLGSGTSYGYTFGSGTRLTVV.

J is TRBJ1-6 and V is TRBV7-2; D gene uncertain. V lost 0 bases, J lost 10 bases, and 13 bases lay in between. CDR1 is SGHTA and CDR2 is FQGNSA in the germline V gene. The CDR3 totals 15 residues. In DNA, the CDR3 is TGTGCCAGCAGCTTAGCTAACGGGTTGGGCTCACCCCTCCACTTT. Translated: CASSLANGLGSPLHF. Variable domain in full (rest from reference TRBV7-2 and TRBJ1-6): GAGVSQSPSNKVTEKGKDVELRCDPISGHTALYWYRQSLGQGLEFLIYFQGNSAPDKSGLPSDRFSAERTGGSVSTLTIQRTQQEDSAVYLCASSLANGLGSPLHFGNGTRLTVT.